The T cell receptor (beta chain) under discussion was sequenced for a study of blood T cell repertoires in COVID-19. V lost 0 bases to trimming and J lost 2 bases, with 13 bases between them. Germline V gene lookup returns CDR1 SGHTA and CDR2 FQGNSA. The CDR3 runs to 16 residues. Using immunoSEQ multiplex PCR, the repertoire was profiled, and TCRdb retains in-frame clones only, with some absent. Of 300,000 to 450,000 clones listed, approximately 86% are singletons. This receptor was identified in a human donor in a cohort sampled during active COVID-19. Sequencing was performed on peripheral blood. The chain employs TRBV7-2 and TRBJ1-1; TRBD1 is a possible D gene (6 bases). In nucleotides, the CDR3 is TGTGCCAGCAGCTTAGCGCATGAGGGGGTAAACACTGAAGCTTTCTTT. This sequence encodes CASSLAHEGVNTEAFF. The complete variable domain, with remaining parts taken from reference TRBV7-2 and TRBJ1-1, reads GAGVSQSPSNKVTEKGKDVELRCDPISGHTALYWYRQSLGQGLEFLIYFQGNSAPDKSGLPSDRFSAERTGGSVSTLTIQRTQQEDSAVYLCASSLAHEGVNTEAFFGQGTRLTVV.